A selection of T cell receptor beta chains follows, all from one sample in a study of technical replicates of blood from a handful of donors. Only in-frame clones appear in the TCRdb table, and some are missing; sequencing was by immunoSEQ multiplex PCR. The table lists over 85,000 clones, 95% to 97% of them singletons, with approximately 0.37% in the top ten. The source material was T cells isolated from PBMCs. These TCRs come from a human donor in good health. The CDR3 runs from the conserved cysteine through the conserved F or W. The order of the fields is V gene, D gene, CDR3 length, J gene, clone size, CDR3 DNA, CDR3 protein. The D gene is left open where the match is weak. Clone size is shown for a subset of rows, as once, few, many or a class of expanded clone.

v_call: TRBV7-8; d_call: TRBD1; cdr3_length: 15; j_call: TRBJ1-5; clone_size: -; cdr3_nt: TGTGCCAGCAGCTTAGAGGGGGCGAGCAATCAGCCCCAGCATTTT; cdr3_aa: CASSLEGASNQPQHF
v_call: TRBV9; d_call: TRBD2; cdr3_length: 16; j_call: TRBJ2-2; clone_size: few; cdr3_nt: TGTGCCAGCAGCGGAGGGGCTAGCGGGAACACCGGGGAGCTGTTTTTT; cdr3_aa: CASSGGASGNTGELFF
v_call: TRBV27; d_call: TRBD2; cdr3_length: 15; j_call: TRBJ2-7; clone_size: -; cdr3_nt: TGTGCCAGCAGCCGGAGCGGGGGCGACTCCTACGAGCAGTACTTC; cdr3_aa: CASSRSGGDSYEQYF
v_call: TRBV28; d_call: TRBD1; cdr3_length: 15; j_call: TRBJ2-7; clone_size: -; cdr3_nt: TGTGCCAGCAGGGGACAGGAGGAAAAGTTTTACGAGCAGTACTTC; cdr3_aa: CASRGQEEKFYEQYF
v_call: TRBV5-4; d_call: TRBD1; cdr3_length: 13; j_call: TRBJ1-4; clone_size: -; cdr3_nt: TGTGCCAGCAGAGAGGGGGCGGGTGAAAAACTGTTTTTT; cdr3_aa: CASREGAGEKLFF
v_call: TRBV7-9; d_call: -; cdr3_length: 16; j_call: TRBJ1-4; clone_size: -; cdr3_nt: TGTGCCAGCAGCCGAGACAGGAGAACCTCTAATGAAAAACTGTTTTTT; cdr3_aa: CASSRDRRTSNEKLFF
v_call: TRBV7-3; d_call: -; cdr3_length: 13; j_call: TRBJ1-1; clone_size: -; cdr3_nt: TGTGCCAGCAGCTTTTCAGTGAACACTGAAGCTTTCTTT; cdr3_aa: CASSFSVNTEAFF
v_call: TRBV28; d_call: TRBD1; cdr3_length: 18; j_call: TRBJ1-1; clone_size: -; cdr3_nt: TGTGCCAGCAGAAGACCTCCGTGGACAGGGGAGCGGAACACTGAAGCTTTCTTT; cdr3_aa: CASRRPPWTGERNTEAFF
v_call: TRBV5-4; d_call: -; cdr3_length: 12; j_call: TRBJ2-1; clone_size: -; cdr3_nt: TGTGCCAGCAGCCCCCTAAACCATGAGCAGTTCTTC; cdr3_aa: CASSPLNHEQFF
v_call: TRBV5-1; d_call: TRBD1; cdr3_length: 14; j_call: TRBJ1-1; clone_size: medium-sized; cdr3_nt: TGCGCCAGCAGCCCTAGGACAGGGAACACTGAAGCTTTCTTT; cdr3_aa: CASSPRTGNTEAFF
v_call: TRBV7-3; d_call: TRBD2; cdr3_length: 16; j_call: TRBJ2-1; clone_size: -; cdr3_nt: TGTGCCAGCAGCCAGGCTGGGACTAGCGGATACAATGAGCAGTTCTTC; cdr3_aa: CASSQAGTSGYNEQFF
v_call: TRBV6-1; d_call: -; cdr3_length: 14; j_call: TRBJ2-7; clone_size: -; cdr3_nt: TGTGCCAGCAGTGTTCAGGGCGGACCCTACGAGCAGTACTTC; cdr3_aa: CASSVQGGPYEQYF
v_call: TRBV5-1; d_call: TRBD1; cdr3_length: 13; j_call: TRBJ1-1; clone_size: -; cdr3_nt: TGCGCCAGCAGCCGACAGGGGGATACTGAAGCTTTCTTT; cdr3_aa: CASSRQGDTEAFF
v_call: TRBV5-8; d_call: -; cdr3_length: 13; j_call: TRBJ1-2; clone_size: once; cdr3_nt: TGTGCCAGCAGCTGGGCTATGACCTATGGCTACACCTTC; cdr3_aa: CASSWAMTYGYTF
v_call: TRBV4-3; d_call: -; cdr3_length: 15; j_call: TRBJ1-3; clone_size: -; cdr3_nt: TGCGCCAGCAGCCAAGGGACAGTCGGTGGAAACACCATATATTTT; cdr3_aa: CASSQGTVGGNTIYF
v_call: TRBV19; d_call: TRBD1; cdr3_length: 15; j_call: TRBJ2-7; clone_size: -; cdr3_nt: TGTGCCAGTAGACCGGGACAGGGAATTTTTTACGAGCAGTACTTC; cdr3_aa: CASRPGQGIFYEQYF
v_call: TRBV7-8; d_call: TRBD1; cdr3_length: 15; j_call: TRBJ1-4; clone_size: -; cdr3_nt: TGTGCCAGCAGCTTAGCCACAGGGGAGAATGAAAAACTGTTTTTT; cdr3_aa: CASSLATGENEKLFF
v_call: TRBV19; d_call: -; cdr3_length: 16; j_call: TRBJ1-5; clone_size: -; cdr3_nt: TGTGCCAGTAGTATGTTGAGGACAGCCTACAATCAGCCCCAGCATTTT; cdr3_aa: CASSMLRTAYNQPQHF
v_call: TRBV19; d_call: -; cdr3_length: 13; j_call: TRBJ1-1; clone_size: -; cdr3_nt: TGTGCCAGTAGCCCAGGGATGAACACTGAAGCTTTCTTT; cdr3_aa: CASSPGMNTEAFF
v_call: TRBV28; d_call: TRBD1; cdr3_length: 12; j_call: TRBJ1-5; clone_size: -; cdr3_nt: TGTGCCAGCGGGGGACAGGGGGCCCACGGGGATTTT; cdr3_aa: CASGGQGAHGDF
v_call: TRBV2; d_call: -; cdr3_length: 15; j_call: TRBJ1-5; clone_size: -; cdr3_nt: TGTGCCAGTTTCCCAGGGCCCCCTTACAATCAGCCCCAGCATTTT; cdr3_aa: CASFPGPPYNQPQHF
v_call: TRBV10-3; d_call: TRBD1; cdr3_length: 14; j_call: TRBJ2-2; clone_size: -; cdr3_nt: TGTGCCTCGGAACAGGGGGCGCGCACCGGGGAGCTGTTTTTT; cdr3_aa: CASEQGARTGELFF